This entry is about one T cell receptor (beta chain). This sample was taken from a study of cytomegalovirus exposure and HLA in healthy donors. The PCR ran on 60 Vbeta and 13 Jbeta primers. Assay: immunoSEQ multiplex PCR; the TCRdb copy retains only in-frame clones and omits some. The sample yields more than 150,000 clones, roughly 87% seen once. Germline values: CDR1 LGHNT, CDR2 FRNRAP. V was clipped by 4 bases and J by 2 bases, with 3 bases between them. The CDR3 loop spans 13 amino acids. Sequenced sample: PBMCs. This sequence originates from a girl under three years old in good health and CMV-seronegative. The chain links TRBV12-5 to TRBJ2-6; unclear D gene. The CDR3 region is CASGYTGANVLTF. CDR3 bases: TGTGCTAGTGGTTACACTGGGGCCAACGTCCTGACTTTC.